What follows are 28 T cell receptor beta chains derived from one specimen sequenced in a study of cytomegalovirus exposure and HLA in healthy donors. The PCR ran on 60 Vbeta and 13 Jbeta primers. The assay was immunoSEQ multiplex PCR, and TCRdb's table has in-frame clones only and misses some. The profile shows some 120,000 clones, 83% of them singletons. Sequenced material: PBMCs. The receptors originated from a man aged 18 to 30 in good health and CMV-seropositive.

The CDR3 sequence: CASSTSIGKVTQYF. CDR3 nucleotides: TGTGCCAGTAGCACTAGCATTGGGAAGGTTACGCAGTATTTT. The chain joins TRBV19 to TRBJ2-3, with a tentative D call TRBD2 (6 bases). The CDR3 length is 14 residues. Trimming cost V 6 bases and J 8 bases, with 18 bases left between them. Looked up from germline, CDR1 is LNHDA and CDR2 is SQIVND (reference sequence).

The chain uses TRBV4-2 and TRBJ1-2; D may be TRBD1 (5 bases). The CDR3 loop spans 13 amino acids. Per germline, CDR1 LGHNA and CDR2 YNFKEQ. Trimming took 5 bases from V and 6 from J, leaving 13 bases between them. The CDR3 nucleotides are TGTGCCAGCAGCTCCGCGGGGCCAGATGGCTACACCTTC. Amino acid sequence: CASSSAGPDGYTF.

The chain joins TRBV27 to TRBJ1-2; the match to TRBD1 covers 9 bases. CDR3 size: 14 residues. The V gene's germline CDR1 is MNHEY and CDR2 SMNVEV (reference sequence). Trimming cost V 5 bases and J 8 bases; bases outside gene matches: 9. The CDR3 is CASSLLQGAGGYTF. CDR3 DNA sequence: TGTGCCAGCAGTCTTCTACAGGGGGCTGGAGGCTACACCTTC.

This chain connects TRBV4-2 to TRBJ1-3, with 8 bases fitting TRBD1. Germline CDR1 is LGHNA and CDR2 is YNFKEQ. The V and J ends lost 4 bases and 4 bases, in that order; junction bases with no gene match: 6. The CDR3 has 15 residues. The CDR3 loop reads CASSLTGQEGNTIYF. DNA for the CDR3: TGTGCCAGCAGCCTTACGGGACAGGAGGGAAACACCATATATTTT.

The genes are TRBV5-1 and TRBJ2-1; the match to TRBD2 covers 8 bases. V was pared by 3 bases and J by 7 bases, with 6 bases of the junction left unmatched. The CDR3 runs 14 residues. Germline CDR1 reads SGHRS; CDR2 reads YFSETQ. This CDR3 is CASSSTGGPNEQFF. CDR3 nucleotides: TGCGCCAGCAGCTCGACGGGGGGGCCAAATGAGCAGTTCTTC.

The chain combines TRBV20-1 with TRBJ2-7, with TRBD1 as a possible D gene (5 bases). Trimming cost V 2 bases and J 3 bases, with 5 bases left between them. Germline-derived CDR1 and CDR2 are DFQATT and SNEGSKA (reference sequence). The CDR3 loop spans 11 amino acids. The CDR3 protein is CSARRGYEQYF. CDR3 nucleotides: TGCAGTGCTAGAAGGGGCTACGAGCAGTACTTC.

The chain has TRBV7-6 and TRBJ2-7; 8 bases are shared with TRBD1. With V trimmed by 5 bases and J by 4 bases, 4 bases remained unmatched. Germline V CDR1 and CDR2: SGHVS, FNYEAQ. The length of the CDR3 is 13 residues. Here the CDR3 DNA reads TGTGCCAGCAGCCCATGGACAGGGTACGAGCAGTACTTC. Residues: CASSPWTGYEQYF.

As DNA, the CDR3 is TGCAGTGTTCGGGGGACAGGGACGCAGTATTTT. Translated, it gives CSVRGTGTQYF. The genes are TRBV20-1 and TRBJ2-3, with TRBD1 matching over 9 bases. CDR1 is DFQATT, CDR2 SNEGSKA, per germline (reference sequence). V trimming: 7 bases; J trimming: 9 bases; junction bases outside the gene matches: 5. The CDR3 has 11 amino acids.

The count of this clone is one. This chain links TRBV4-2 with TRBJ1-6; D uncertain. Germline V gene lookup returns CDR1 LGHNA and CDR2 YNFKEQ. Trimming removed 3 bases from V and 8 bases from J, with 11 bases in between. The CDR3 contains 14 residues. The CDR3 reads CASSQQGRDSPLHF. CDR3 coding DNA: TGTGCCAGCAGCCAGCAAGGGAGAGATTCACCCCTCCACTTT.

This clone has only a few counts. The gene calls are TRBV28 and TRBJ1-2, with 8 nucleotides matching TRBD1. The CDR3 consists of 13 residues. The V gene's germline CDR1 is MDHEN and CDR2 SYDVKM. The ends lost 5 bases at V and 7 bases at J; junction bases unmatched: 6. The DNA for the CDR3 is TGTGCCAGCAGTCCCCCGGACAGGGCTGGCTACACCTTC. This translates into CASSPPDRAGYTF.

The chain carries TRBV19 and TRBJ2-3; 11 bases map to TRBD2. V trimming: 6 bases; J trimming: 1 base; junction bases outside the gene matches: 3. The germline gives CDR1 LNHDA, CDR2 SQIVND (reference sequence). The CDR3 extends over 15 amino acids. The CDR3 spells CASRKTSGGTDTQYF. The CDR3 DNA sequence: TGTGCCAGTAGGAAGACTAGCGGGGGCACAGATACGCAGTATTTT.

The chain links TRBV18 to TRBJ1-5; D not resolved. The CDR3 is 14 amino acids. The germline V and J ends were trimmed by 3 bases and 1 base, with 7 bases remaining between them. CDR1 and CDR2 (germline): KGHSH, LQKENI. Written as DNA, the CDR3 is TGTGCCAGCTCACCCGATCTAAGCAATCAGCCCCAGCATTTT. This codes for CASSPDLSNQPQHF.

This chain links TRBV2 with TRBJ2-2; 16 bases are a match to TRBD2. Per germline, CDR1 SNHLY and CDR2 FYNNEI. V trimming: 9 bases; J trimming: 1 base; junction bases outside the gene matches: 8. The CDR3 length is 18 residues. The CDR3 spells CASTRGLAGGLNTGELFF. The DNA for the CDR3 is TGTGCCAGTACCCGGGGACTAGCGGGGGGGCTGAACACCGGGGAGCTGTTTTTT. Drawing the rest from reference TRBV2 and TRBJ2-2, the complete variable domain is EPEVTQTPSHQVTQMGQEVILRCVPISNHLYFYWYRQILGQKVEFLVSFYNNEISEKSEIFDDQFSVERPDGSNFTLKIRSTKLEDSAMYFCASTRGLAGGLNTGELFFGEGSRLTVL.

V and J are TRBV19 and TRBJ1-2; D possibly corresponds to TRBD1 (6 bases). CDR1 and CDR2 from the germline V gene are LNHDA and SQIVND (reference sequence). The V end was cut by 3 bases, the J end by 4 bases, with 9 bases between. This CDR3 is 13 amino acids long. CDR3 nucleotide sequence: TGTGCCAGTAGTATTAGGGACATCTATGGCTACACCTTC. Amino acids: CASSIRDIYGYTF.

This chain connects TRBV14 to TRBJ1-1, with 10 bases aligning to TRBD1. Germline CDR1 reads SGHDN; CDR2 reads FVKESK. There are 15 residues in the CDR3. V lost 5 bases and J lost 5; bases outside the gene matches: 8. DNA of the CDR3: TGTGCCAGCAGCACTCGGGACAGGGGAGGTACTGAAGCTTTCTTT. This codes for CASSTRDRGGTEAFF. Looking up the rest from reference TRBV14 and TRBJ1-1 gives the full variable domain: EAGVTQFPSHSVIEKGQTVTLRCDPISGHDNLYWYRRVMGKEIKFLLHFVKESKQDESGMPNNRFLAERTGGTYSTLKVQPAELEDSGVYFCASSTRDRGGTEAFFGQGTRLTVV.

This clone has just a few counts. The chain combines TRBV5-4 with TRBJ2-2; 9 nucleotides agree with TRBD2. Trimming took 2 bases from V and 5 from J; bases not matched to a gene: 4. This CDR3 is built from 15 residues. The germline V gene has CDR1 SGHNT and CDR2 YYREEE (reference sequence). This chain's CDR3 is CASSFSLAGTGELFF. The CDR3 nucleotides read TGTGCCAGCAGCTTTAGTCTAGCGGGGACCGGGGAGCTGTTTTTT.

The chain couples TRBV4-1 to TRBJ2-7, with no clear D. Germline CDR1 is MGHRA and CDR2 is YSYEKL. Trimming shortened V by 1 base and J by 2 bases, and 6 bases separated the two germline ends. The CDR3 has 13 amino acids. The CDR3 loop reads CASSQGGTYEQYF. CDR3 DNA: TGCGCCAGCAGCCAAGGCGGAACCTACGAGCAGTACTTC.

The rearrangement joins TRBV27 to TRBJ1-4; D possibly corresponds to TRBD1 (5 bases). V lost 6 bases to trimming and J lost 8 bases, with 7 bases between them. CDR3 length: 11 residues. In germline, CDR1 is MNHEY, CDR2 SMNVEV (reference sequence). CDR3 sequence reads: CASRTGEKLFF. As DNA, the CDR3 is TGTGCCAGCAGAACAGGCGAAAAACTGTTTTTT. The full variable domain, its missing parts supplied by reference TRBV27 and TRBJ1-4, is EAQVTQNPRYLITVTGKKLTVTCSQNMNHEYMSWYRQDPGLGLRQIYYSMNVEVTDKGDVPEGYKVSRKEKRNFPLILESPSPNQTSLYFCASRTGEKLFFGSGTQLSVL.

V gene TRBV2 combines with J gene TRBJ1-2; possible D gene TRBD1, 5 bases. The germline gives CDR1 SNHLY, CDR2 FYNNEI. V shed 10 bases and J shed 1 base, with 13 bases lying between them. The CDR3 loop spans 13 amino acids. The CDR3, as DNA: TGTGCCACCGAAAGGGACTTTAACTATGGCTACACCTTC. Its protein is CATERDFNYGYTF.

The V and J genes are TRBV5-1 and TRBJ2-7; 7 positions agree with TRBD1. This CDR3 region has 20 residues. The J segment lost 2 bases and the V segment lost 0 bases, leaving 20 bases of the junction unmatched. Germline loops: CDR1 SGHRS, CDR2 YFSETQ. The CDR3 coding sequence is TGCGCCAGCAGCTTGGGACAGGGCTTTGAGGGGTCCCTCTACACCTACGAGCAGTACTTC. Translation: CASSLGQGFEGSLYTYEQYF.

The chain employs TRBV2 and TRBJ1-2, with TRBD1 identical over 7 bases. Germline-derived CDR1 and CDR2 are SNHLY and FYNNEI. This CDR3 is 15 amino acids long. The V gene end was trimmed by 5 bases and the J gene end by 2 bases; junction bases not matched to a gene: 8. The CDR3 sequence: CASSSGTEKNYGYTF. CDR3 coding DNA: TGTGCCAGCAGTTCCGGGACAGAAAAGAACTATGGCTACACCTTC.

The chain links TRBV10-3 to TRBJ2-3, with TRBD2 matching 7 bases. The CDR3 is made up of 13 amino acids. Germline CDR1 reads ENHRY; CDR2 reads SYGVKD. The DNA for the CDR3 is TGTGCAATCGGGGGAGGGATGGGAGATACGCAGTATTTT. This gives the protein CAIGGGMGDTQYF.

As concerns this clone: Its ends do not fully match the called genes, so a read error is possible. This rearrangement joins TRBV11-2 to TRBJ2-5, with 10 bases matching TRBD2. Germline assignment: CDR1 SGHAT and CDR2 FQNNGV. The CDR3 is 14 residues long. The CDR3 reads CASTLGLAAETQYF. The CDR3 nucleotides read TGTGCCAGCACCTTAGGACTAGCGGCTGAGACCCAGTACTTC.

The gene calls are TRBV29-1 and TRBJ2-2; 7 nucleotides align to TRBD2. Germline V gene lookup returns CDR1 SQVTM and CDR2 ANQGSEA. Unmatched junction bases numbered 9, after V lost 5 bases and J lost 6 bases. This CDR3 is 14 amino acids long. The CDR3 sequence is CSVRWTSSAGELFF. For the CDR3, the DNA is TGCAGCGTTAGGTGGACTAGTTCGGCCGGGGAGCTGTTTTTT.

This clone has only a few counts. The chain is built from TRBV19 and TRBJ1-2; the D gene is possibly TRBD1 (5 bases). The V and J ends lost 7 bases and 0 bases respectively, with 18 bases between them. The CDR3 runs to 16 residues. Per the germline V gene, CDR1 is LNHDA and CDR2 is SQIVND (reference sequence). The CDR3 sequence is CASTLGPDRANYGYTF. CDR3 sequence (DNA): TGTGCCAGTACCCTAGGCCCCGACAGAGCTAACTATGGCTACACCTTC.

V gene TRBV10-1 combines with J gene TRBJ2-2; D is uncertain. Per germline, CDR1 WNHNN and CDR2 SYGVQD (reference sequence). V gave up 0 bases and J gave up 4 bases, with 9 bases separating them. CDR3 size: 15 residues. CDR3 sequence reads: CASSESTPGTGELFF. CDR3 coding DNA: TGCGCCAGCAGTGAGTCGACTCCCGGCACCGGGGAGCTGTTTTTT.

The chain links TRBV5-6 to TRBJ2-5; D might be TRBD1 (7 bases). The DNA matches TRBJ2-7 better at its end, which makes the J call doubtful. From germline, CDR1 is SGHDT and CDR2 YYEEEE. The CDR3 spans 16 residues. CDR3 loop: CASSLSGQGGSYEQYF. The CDR3, as DNA: TGTGCCAGCAGCTTGAGTGGGCAGGGGGGCTCCTACGAGCAGTACTTC.

This chain uses TRBV28 with TRBJ1-2; TRBD1 aligns across 9 bases. The CDR3 spans 16 residues. Germline V lookup: CDR1 MDHEN, CDR2 SYDVKM. Trimming took 2 bases from V and 1 from J; bases not matched to a gene: 5. The CDR3 nucleotides read TGTGCCAGCAGTTTAAAGGGACAGGGATATAACTATGGCTACACCTTC. Protein sequence: CASSLKGQGYNYGYTF.